Each of the 18 T cell receptor beta chains below was sequenced from the same sample in a study of T cells in Graves' hyperthyroidism and ophthalmopathy (dated by TCRdb to between 2018 and 2021). Library prep was done by multiplex PCR. The reads were generated on an Illumina HiSeq 2000. TCR beta CDR3 regions were amplified from RNA transcripts. For the first round of RT-PCR on the TCR CDR3, the HTBI primer set was used together with the Qiagen OneStep RT-PCR kit. TCRdb redid the processing of the public reads, applying fastp at Q25 and MiXCR, and retained in-frame beta chains. For every CDR3 protein sequence, its rows merge into one entry that carries the most common genes and DNA. The sample includes about 250,000 distinct CDR3 sequences, with 22% observed a single time. Around two thirds of the sample is taken by the ten largest. What was sequenced was blood. The source is a man under 40 with Graves' ophthalmopathy.

With respect to this clonotype: Just one base apart from a much larger clone, this may be a read error. The gene calls are TRBV14 and TRBJ2-1, with 11 bases matching TRBD2. Per germline, CDR1 SGHDN and CDR2 FVKESK. The CDR3 is 15 amino acids. CDR3 nucleotides: TGTGCCAGCAGCCAAGCTAGCGGGAGGCCGAATGGGCAGTTCTTC. Its protein product is CASSQASGRPNGQFF.

The rearrangement links TRBV27 to TRBJ2-1, with D perhaps TRBD2 (5 bases). V dropped 3 bases and J dropped 5 bases, with 14 bases sitting between them. Germline assignment: CDR1 MNHEY and CDR2 SMNVEV (reference sequence). This CDR3 has 15 residues. CDR3 sequence (DNA): TGTGCCAGCAGTTTTGCCGGGAAAGCGAACAATGAGCAGTTCTTC. It translates to CASSFAGKANNEQFF.

The J gene is TRBJ2-2, the V gene TRBV2, with 9 nucleotides matching TRBD1. The germline CDR1 and CDR2 sequences are SNHLY and FYNNEI. The CDR3 runs 16 residues. J lost 4 bases, V lost 6 bases, and 9 bases had no gene match. The CDR3 loop reads CASRLNRGRGTGELFF. The DNA for the CDR3 is TGTGCCAGCAGATTAAACAGGGGGCGCGGCACCGGGGAGCTGTTTTTT.

This clonotype showed up just a few times. The CDR3 protein is CASSSAGTGMINEQFF. DNA for the CDR3: TGTGCCAGCAGTTCCGCGGGGACAGGGATGATCAATGAGCAGTTCTTC. The chain combines TRBV28 with TRBJ2-1; 9 bases are a match to TRBD1. The CDR3 extends over 16 amino acids. With V trimmed by 4 bases and J by 6 bases, 10 bases remained unmatched. In germline, CDR1 is MDHEN, CDR2 SYDVKM. The variable domain in full, completed from reference TRBV28 and TRBJ2-1, reads DVKVTQSSRYLVKRTGEKVFLECVQDMDHENMFWYRQDPGLGLRLIYFSYDVKMKEKGDIPEGYSVSREKKERFSLILESASTNQTSMYLCASSSAGTGMINEQFFGPGTRLTVL.

This chain links TRBV5-1 with TRBJ2-5; the D gene is possibly TRBD2 (6 bases). Germline V gene lookup returns CDR1 SGHRS and CDR2 YFSETQ. V dropped 0 bases and J dropped 5 bases, with 11 bases sitting between them. This CDR3 is built from 14 residues. For the CDR3, the DNA is TGCGCCAGCAGCTTGGCCGGAGGGATCGAGACCCAGTACTTC. This gives the protein CASSLAGGIETQYF.

Details on this clonotype: This clone may be a read error of a much larger clone one base away. The chain uses TRBV29-1 and TRBJ2-7; TRBD1 matches at 8 bases. V lost 7 bases to trimming and J lost 4 bases; unmatched junction nucleotides: 9. CDR1 and CDR2 (germline): SQVTM, ANQGSEA. CDR3 length: 13 amino acids. Written as DNA, the CDR3 is TGCAGCGATGGCAGGGGGCTTAAGTACGAGCAGTACTTC. It yields the protein CSDGRGLKYEQYF.

This clonotype was seen more than once but under ten times. The chain carries TRBV5-6 and TRBJ2-6; possibly TRBD2 for D (5 bases). The CDR3 totals 16 residues. V was trimmed by 2 bases and J by 0 bases, leaving 9 bases between them. Germline CDR1 reads SGHDT; CDR2 reads YYEEEE. The CDR3 bases are TGTGCCAGCAGCTTTGGCGGAGGCTCTGGGGCCAACGTCCTGACTTTC. Translation: CASSFGGGSGANVLTF.

The chain combines TRBV11-1 with TRBJ2-5; D is unclear. The CDR3 is 14 residues long. CDR1 and CDR2 (germline): SGHAT, FQDESV (reference sequence). Trimming took off 5 bases at V and 1 base at J, with 11 bases between the two ends. DNA for the CDR3: TGTGCCAGCAGCCCGGGTTACTCCCAAGAGACCCAGTACTTC. This encodes CASSPGYSQETQYF.

Only a few counts were recorded for this clonotype. The chain couples TRBV4-1 to TRBJ1-1, with TRBD1 as a possible D gene (5 bases). V lost 0 bases and J lost 1, with 6 bases in between. CDR3 size: 14 residues. Per the germline V gene, CDR1 is MGHRA and CDR2 is YSYEKL. CDR3 nucleotide sequence: TGCGCCAGCAGCCAAGAAGACAGGAACACTGAAGCTTTCTTT. Translated, it gives CASSQEDRNTEAFF.

This clonotype came up many times. The rearrangement joins TRBV11-3 to TRBJ1-2; tentatively, D is TRBD1 (5 bases). The CDR3 runs to 15 residues. Germline lookup yields CDR1 SGHNT and CDR2 YENEEA. V was trimmed by 9 bases and J by 6 bases, leaving 23 bases between them. CDR3 region: CASNLGGTNLDGYTF. CDR3 coding DNA: TGTGCCAGTAACCTCGGGGGGACGAATTTGGATGGCTACACCTTC. The complete variable domain, with remaining parts taken from reference TRBV11-3 and TRBJ1-2, reads EAGVVQSPRYKIIEKKQPVAFWCNPISGHNTLYWYLQNLGQGPELLIRYENEEAVDDSQLPKDRFSAERLKGVDSTLKIQPAELGDSAVYLCASNLGGTNLDGYTFGSGTRLTVV.

V usage is TRBV20-1 and J usage is TRBJ2-2; 8 positions agree with TRBD2. The germline CDR1 and CDR2 sequences are DFQATT and SNEGSKA (reference sequence). CDR3 size: 13 residues. J was trimmed by 6 bases and V by 2 bases; bases with no gene match: 2. Here the CDR3 DNA reads TGCAGTGCTAGACTAGCGGGCCCCGGGGAGCTGTTTTTT. This codes for CSARLAGPGELFF.

This clonotype was seen ten or more times. This chain uses TRBV11-2 with TRBJ1-2; TRBD1 is a possible D gene (5 bases). The CDR3 spans 13 residues. Germline-derived CDR1 and CDR2 are SGHAT and FQNNGV. V was pared by 5 bases and J by 8 bases, with 15 bases between. DNA of the CDR3: TGTGCCAGCAGCCCCGGGATGGGGGGAGGCTACACCTTC. Protein product: CASSPGMGGGYTF.

This clonotype has at least ten counts. The chain uses TRBV5-1 and TRBJ2-2; D may be TRBD1 or TRBD2 (5 bases each). In germline, CDR1 is SGHRS, CDR2 YFSETQ. Trimming took 3 bases from V and 2 from J, leaving 8 bases between them. This CDR3 region has 14 residues. The CDR3 sequence is CASSWDPNTGELFF. The CDR3, as DNA: TGCGCCAGCAGCTGGGACCCCAACACCGGGGAGCTGTTTTTT.

The chain combines TRBV7-3 with TRBJ2-5; 8 bases are shared with TRBD1. The V segment lost 5 bases and the J segment 5 bases; nucleotides outside the gene matches: 7. The CDR3 runs 14 residues. Per germline, CDR1 SGHTA and CDR2 FQGTGA. The CDR3 DNA reads TGTGCCAGCAGCCCAGGGGGCCGGGGGGAGACCCAGTACTTC. Translated: CASSPGGRGETQYF.

This clonotype was seen repeatedly, ten times or more. The chain has TRBV3-1 and TRBJ1-5, with a possible D match to TRBD1 (5 bases). The V end lost 1 base, the J end lost 4 bases, and 8 bases lay between the germline ends. There are 14 residues in the CDR3. CDR1 LGHDT and CDR2 YNNKEL come from the germline V gene (reference sequence). CDR3 sequence: CASSQARQNQPQHF. In DNA form, the CDR3 reads TGTGCCAGCAGCCAAGCCAGACAGAATCAGCCCCAGCATTTT. The full variable domain, rest sourced from reference TRBV3-1 and TRBJ1-5, is DTAVSQTPKYLVTQMGNDKSIKCEQNLGHDTMYWYKQDSKKFLKIMFSYNNKELIINETVPNRFSPKSPDKAHLNLHINSLELGDSAVYFCASSQARQNQPQHFGDGTRLSIL.

The rearrangement joins TRBV28 to TRBJ1-4; D is ambiguous. V lost 3 bases to trimming and J lost 6 bases, with 8 bases between them. CDR3 size: 13 residues. Germline-derived CDR1 and CDR2 are MDHEN and SYDVKM. Written as DNA, the CDR3 is TGTGCCAGCAGTTTGGGCAGAGATGAAAAACTGTTTTTT. Translated, it gives CASSLGRDEKLFF.

The rearrangement uses TRBV27 and TRBJ1-5, with TRBD1 as a possible D gene (6 bases). This CDR3 contains 13 residues. V dropped 7 bases and J dropped 4 bases, with 11 bases sitting between them. Per germline, CDR1 MNHEY and CDR2 SMNVEV (reference sequence). CDR3 nucleotide sequence: TGTGCCAGCAAGGAGGGGGGGAATCAGCCCCAGCATTTT. It codes for CASKEGGNQPQHF.

On this clonotype itself: A read error may be the cause here, since a much bigger clone is one base away. The V gene is TRBV2, the J gene TRBJ2-3; 12 nucleotides line up with TRBD2. Looked up from germline, CDR1 is SNHLY and CDR2 is FYNNEI. J lost 3 bases, V lost 8 bases, and 6 bases had no gene match. This CDR3 has 15 amino acids. The chain's CDR3 is CASGVGTSGTDTQYF. In nucleotides, the CDR3 is TGTGCCAGCGGTGTCGGGACTAGCGGGACAGATACGCAGTATTTT. The whole variable domain, filled in from reference TRBV2 and TRBJ2-3, reads EPEVTQTPSHQVTQMGQEVILRCVPISNHLYFYWYRQILGQKVEFLVSFYNNEISEKSEIFDDQFSVERPDGSNFTLKIRSTKLEDSAMYFCASGVGTSGTDTQYFGPGTRLTVL.